This entry concerns a single T cell receptor (beta chain). The antigen is unknown. This CDR3 comprises 14 residues. The ends were cut back, 5 bases at V and 3 bases at J, with 13 bases in the middle. The germline V gene encodes CDR1 SGHTA and CDR2 FQGNSA. The data were produced by immunoSEQ multiplex PCR, yet TCRdb's version contains in-frame clones alone and is incomplete. The data hold 150,000 to 200,000 clones, with roughly 90% observed a single time. These data originate in a study of cytomegalovirus exposure and HLA in healthy donors. Study-wide results and caveats: High specificity and sensitivity for cytomegalovirus status were reported for the classifier. Researchers counted some 150 TCR beta chains as cytomegalovirus-associated.

The receptor's source is a woman aged 18-29 years in good health and CMV-seronegative. V is TRBV7-2 and J is TRBJ1-1; D remains unclear. The material sequenced was PBMCs. This CDR3 reads CASSPRGRDTEAFF. The DNA for the CDR3 is TGTGCCAGCAGCCCTCGGGGTAGGGACACTGAAGCTTTCTTT.